The clone carrying this T cell receptor beta chain occurred many times. The target antigen is unknown. The data derive from a study of T-cell reconstitution after alpha-beta-depleted transplantation in children. Germline V gene data show CDR1 as SGHVS and CDR2 as FNYEAQ. The CDR3 extends over 17 amino acids. The V gene end was trimmed by 5 bases and the J gene end by 6 bases; junction bases not matched to a gene: 16. General study results and limits: In patients about two months after transplant, alpha-beta T cells reportedly arose from several hundred expanded graft clones. It was newly produced T cells that mostly accounted for T-cell counts and diversity one year after transplant. Several patients had high TCRbeta diversity at day 60; it came from surviving recipient T cells and thymic progenitors.

Unique molecular identifiers tagged the TCRbeta library. Each CDR3 protein is one row after TCRdb ran MiXCR on the PCR reads. Among around 300,000 distinct CDR3 sequences listed, 9.5% to 13% were seen once. The material was peripheral blood, obtained 180 days after TCRalphabeta/CD19-depleted stem cell transplant. This chain connects TRBV7-6 to TRBJ2-1; 7 nucleotides align to TRBD2. The sequence derives from a male patient aged 2 to 10 who had a stem cell transplant for chronic granulomatous disease, so the T cells may come from the graft donor. CDR3 DNA sequence: TGTGCCAGCAGCCGCGCCGCGGGGGTCGCGAGAGGCAATGAGCAGTTCTTC. Translation gives CASSRAAGVARGNEQFF.